The clone carrying this T cell receptor (beta chain) showed up just once. Its antigen is currently unknown. The germline V gene has CDR1 SQVTM and CDR2 ANQGSEA. Trimming took 4 bases from V and 5 from J; bases not matched to a gene: 9. This CDR3 comprises 15 residues. The entry originates in a study of long-term antiretroviral therapy in people with HIV. Study findings and constraints: Diversity increased after ART yet remained lower than in transplant donor controls.

At survey level, the immunoSEQ assay was run in its v3.0 version. Sequenced by immunoSEQ multiplex PCR; TCRdb stores in-frame clones only, minus some. Here the sample spans 25,000 to 30,000 clones, approximately 93% being singletons. The sample was unsorted PBMCs, taken 3.1 years after starting antiretroviral therapy. This sequence joins TRBV29-1 and TRBJ2-2, with 8 positions matching TRBD2. This clonotype originated in a man aged 18 to 35 with HIV. CDR3 nucleotides: TGCAGCGTTGGAGGGGTCCGGGGGGGTACCGGGGAGCTGTTTTTT. It is translated as CSVGGVRGGTGELFF.